The rows below give T cell receptor beta chains drawn from one sample of a study of T cells in Graves' hyperthyroidism and ophthalmopathy. A single record per CDR3 protein comes from TCRdb applying MiXCR to the multiplex PCR reads. The sample has approximately 870,000 distinct CDR3 sequences; roughly 40% are singletons. The specimen was blood. All receptors come from a man between 18 and 35 years old with Graves' hyperthyroidism. Each CDR3 is given without its conserved first and last residue.

v_gene	j_gene	CDR3aa
TRBV10-3	TRBJ1-5	ASSYSIGGQTGNQPQH
TRBV10-3	TRBJ1-1	AIGKFNEAF
TRBV6-5	TRBJ2-3	ASSSSWVFTDTQY
TRBV15	TRBJ2-5	ATSEAGGGQETQY
TRBV2	TRBJ1-3	ASSGPDSGNTIY
TRBV2	TRBJ1-6	ASSEGVGGESPLH
TRBV5-4	TRBJ2-2	ASSRETGGSTGELF
TRBV7-2	TRBJ1-3	ASSLMTLGQISSGNTIY
TRBV9	TRBJ2-5	ASSVGTGTSETQY
TRBV6-1	TRBJ1-3	ASSQRGQAGNTIY
TRBV4-1	TRBJ1-2	ASSQGWGTDGYT
TRBV6-5	TRBJ2-7	ASSYAASGDEQY
TRBV12-3/TRBV12-4	TRBJ1-1	AAGEGTEAF
TRBV19	TRBJ1-1	ASRNGESVNTEAF
TRBV5-5	TRBJ1-5	ASSLVEGFPNQPQH
TRBV30	TRBJ1-5	AWSDGQGSLSNQPQH
TRBV7-8	TRBJ2-7	ASSDPGTGDLEQY